This note documents a single T cell receptor beta chain sequence. V shed 7 bases and J shed 7 bases, with 10 bases lying between them. The length of the CDR3 is 11 residues. Germline V gene lookup returns CDR1 MNHNY and CDR2 SVGAGI (reference sequence). The entry originates in a study of CD8 T cells in Susac syndrome. The RNA, about 0.5 to 1 ug, was put through reverse transcription using random hexamers. Multiplex PCR with immunoSEQ amplified the TCR beta CDR3 across 54 Vbeta and 13 Jbeta. MiXCR, run by TCRdb on the immunoSEQ multiplex PCR reads, gives a single entry per CDR3 protein. The sample holds about 180,000 distinct CDR3 sequences, 85% to 95% seen once.

Sequenced input: CD4+ T cells from PBMCs. This sequence was found in a human donor with Susac syndrome. The chain couples TRBV6-6 to TRBJ1-2; possibly TRBD1 for D (5 bases). This CDR3 is CASTDSVGYTF. CDR3 coding DNA: TGTGCCAGCACCGACAGTGTTGGCTACACCTTC.